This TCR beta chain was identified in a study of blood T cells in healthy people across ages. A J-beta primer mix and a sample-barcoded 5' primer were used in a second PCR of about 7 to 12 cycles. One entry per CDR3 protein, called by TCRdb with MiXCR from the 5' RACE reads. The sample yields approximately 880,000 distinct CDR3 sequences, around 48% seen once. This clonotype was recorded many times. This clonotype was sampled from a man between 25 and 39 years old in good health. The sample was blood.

The CDR3 DNA reads as TGCAGCGTAGAGACGACAGGGACCTACAATGAGCAGTTCTTC. The encoded protein is CSVETTGTYNEQFF. This rearrangement joins TRBV29-1 to TRBJ2-1, with 7 bases matching TRBD1. The germline gives CDR1 SQVTM, CDR2 ANQGSEA. The CDR3 has 14 amino acids. V shed 6 bases and J 2 bases; nucleotides not matched to a gene: 7.